This TCR beta chain comes out of a study of blood T cells in healthy people across ages. Study conclusions and caveats: Those diversity estimates obtained from one million T cells were thought to be underestimates. There were more naive CD4+ cells and higher diversity in long-lived donors than in aged donors.

This clonotype occurred a few times. What it recognizes is unknown. Through a sample-barcoded 5' primer and a J-beta primer mix, a second PCR was run for roughly 6 to 12 cycles. A template-switch adaptor containing 12 random nucleotides labeled each cDNA molecule. In TCRdb, the 5' RACE reads were re-called with MiXCR into one record per CDR3 protein. The profile shows 450,000 to 700,000 distinct CDR3 sequences, roughly a quarter of them singletons. CDR1 is DFQATT, CDR2 SNEGSKA, per germline (reference sequence). The CDR3 length is 13 residues. Trimming took 0 bases from V and 5 from J, leaving 10 bases between them.

This sequence joins TRBV20-1 and TRBJ2-5; D might be TRBD2 (6 bases). The receptor comes from a woman between 70 and 85 years old in good health. Sequencing was carried out using blood. Written as DNA, the CDR3 is TGCAGTGCTAGAGACGGGACTTTGGAGACCCAGTACTTC. It is translated as CSARDGTLETQYF.